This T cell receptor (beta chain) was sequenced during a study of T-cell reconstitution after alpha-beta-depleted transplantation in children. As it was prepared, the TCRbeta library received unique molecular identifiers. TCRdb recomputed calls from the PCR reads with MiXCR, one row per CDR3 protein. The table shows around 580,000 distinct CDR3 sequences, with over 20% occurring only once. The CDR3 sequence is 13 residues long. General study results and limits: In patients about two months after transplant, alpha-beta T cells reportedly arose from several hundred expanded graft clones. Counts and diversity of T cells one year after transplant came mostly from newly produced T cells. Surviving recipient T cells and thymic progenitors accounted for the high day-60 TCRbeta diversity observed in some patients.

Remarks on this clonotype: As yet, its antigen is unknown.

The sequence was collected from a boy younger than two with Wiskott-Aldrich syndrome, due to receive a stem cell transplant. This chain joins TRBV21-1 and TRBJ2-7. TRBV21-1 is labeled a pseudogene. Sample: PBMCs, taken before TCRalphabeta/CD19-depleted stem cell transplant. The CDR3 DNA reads TGTGCCAGCAGCACGAATTCCCCCTACGAGCAGTACTTC. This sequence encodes CASSTNSPYEQYF.